The 30 T cell receptor beta chains listed next were all sequenced from one sample in a study of T cells in tuberculosis. The table came from immunoSEQ multiplex PCR; TCRdb's copy has only in-frame clones and leaves some out. The data contain some 31,000 clones, less than 95% of them singletons. Time point given: new active TB diagnosis, blood taken before or within 7 days of starting treatment. The starting material was PBMCs, obtained at tuberculosis diagnosis. All receptors derive from an adult with tuberculosis.

The chain recombines TRBV5-6 with TRBJ2-1; TRBD1 matches at 9 bases. Germline CDR1 and CDR2: SGHDT and YYEEEE. V lost 6 bases to trimming and J lost 8 bases; unmatched junction nucleotides: 6. The CDR3 covers 13 residues. CDR3 sequence reads: CASTRDRADEQFF. The CDR3 DNA is TGTGCCAGCACCCGGGACAGGGCGGATGAGCAGTTCTTC.

The chain carries TRBV2 and TRBJ1-5, with D possibly matching TRBD1 (6 bases). Germline V gene data show CDR1 as SNHLY and CDR2 as FYNNEI. V lost 11 bases, J lost 7 bases, and 21 bases lay in between. The CDR3 length is 14 residues. The CDR3 protein is CASSPQGREQPQHF. CDR3 DNA: TGTGCCTCGAGCCCACAGGGACGGGAACAGCCCCAGCATTTT.

The chain recombines TRBV29-1 with TRBJ2-7, with TRBD1 matching 7 bases. The germline CDR1 and CDR2 sequences are SQVTM and ANQGSEA. V was pared by 1 base and J by 6 bases, with 12 bases of the junction left unmatched. This CDR3 has 15 residues. CDR3 DNA sequence: TGCAGCGTTGAAGTCTTAGACAGGGCTTCTCGCGAGCAGTACTTC. Protein sequence: CSVEVLDRASREQYF.

This chain connects TRBV18 to TRBJ2-7; maybe TRBD2 (5 bases). The CDR3 runs 13 residues. Trimming shortened V by 2 bases and J by 0 bases, and 5 bases separated the two germline ends. The germline V gene encodes CDR1 KGHSH and CDR2 LQKENI. The CDR3 protein is CASSPGSSYEQYF. In nucleotides, the CDR3 is TGTGCCAGCTCACCAGGGAGCTCCTACGAGCAGTACTTC.

The genes are TRBV9 and TRBJ2-1, with 10 positions matching TRBD1. The CDR3 totals 16 residues. V trimming: 3 bases; J trimming: 4 bases; junction bases outside the gene matches: 7. From germline, CDR1 is SGDLS and CDR2 YYNGEE. The CDR3 DNA follows: TGTGCCAGCAGCGACGTTTGGGGACAGGGGTACAATGAGCAGTTCTTC. The encoded protein is CASSDVWGQGYNEQFF. Full variable domain (missing parts from reference TRBV9 and TRBJ2-1): DSGVTQTPKHLITATGQRVTLRCSPRSGDLSVYWYQQSLDQGLQFLIQYYNGEERAKGNILERFSAQQFPDLHSELNLSSLELGDSALYFCASSDVWGQGYNEQFFGPGTRLTVL.

The rearrangement joins TRBV5-4 to TRBJ1-4; the D gene is possibly TRBD1 (5 bases). CDR3 length equals 13 residues. The V gene lost 0 bases and the J gene lost 8 bases, with 8 bases spanning the gap. Germline lookup yields CDR1 SGHNT and CDR2 YYREEE (reference sequence). CDR3 DNA sequence: TGTGCCAGCAGCTTGGGGTGGGGCGAAAAACTGTTTTTT. It yields the protein CASSLGWGEKLFF.

The chain couples TRBV21-1 to TRBJ2-2; TRBD1, as called in the table, went unchecked against the DNA. TRBV21-1 is labeled a pseudogene. The CDR3 spans 15 residues. This chain's CDR3 is CASLQEDGYTGELFF. In DNA, the CDR3 is TGTGCCAGCTTACAGGAAGATGGTTACACCGGGGAGCTGTTTTTT.

The chain uses TRBV4-1 and TRBJ1-4; D gene uncertain. The CDR3 is 16 amino acids. V shed 0 bases and J shed 7 bases, with 15 bases lying between them. CDR1 MGHRA and CDR2 YSYEKL come from the germline V gene. The CDR3 DNA sequence: TGCGCCAGCAGCCAAGATATTAAGCTGTTTGGTGAAAAACTGTTTTTT. Translation: CASSQDIKLFGEKLFF.

This clone was seen only once. The chain is built from TRBV4-2 and TRBJ2-2; no clear D gene. V dropped 1 base and J dropped 3 bases, with 12 bases sitting between them. The CDR3 is made up of 16 amino acids. CDR1 and CDR2 from the germline V gene are LGHNA and YNFKEQ. In DNA, the CDR3 is TGTGCCAGCAGCCAAGTTTCGAGCGACTACACCGGGGAGCTGTTTTTT. Translation: CASSQVSSDYTGELFF.

The rearrangement uses TRBV28 and TRBJ1-2; the D gene is possibly TRBD1 (6 bases). The CDR3 sequence is 13 residues long. With 5 bases removed from V and 4 bases from J, the gap between germline ends came to 11 bases. Germline V CDR1 and CDR2: MDHEN, SYDVKM. The CDR3 nucleotides are TGTGCCAGCAGTCCAGACAGGAGCTATGGCTACACCTTC. This gives the protein CASSPDRSYGYTF.

V and J are TRBV9 and TRBJ2-7, with 9 bases fitting TRBD1. The CDR3 extends over 12 amino acids. The trim removed 7 bases at V and 3 bases at J, leaving 2 bases unmatched. Germline V gives CDR1 SGDLS, CDR2 YYNGEE. CDR3 loop: CASGTGNYEQYF. CDR3 DNA: TGTGCCAGCGGGACAGGGAACTACGAGCAGTACTTC.

V gene TRBV19 combines with J gene TRBJ1-4; D gene uncertain. Germline V gene sequence: CDR1 LNHDA, CDR2 SQIVND (reference sequence). Trimming removed 5 bases from V and 2 bases from J, with 12 bases in between. The length of the CDR3 is 15 residues. CDR3 in DNA: TGTGCCAGTAGTGCCGGGTCGAGCACTAATGAAAAACTGTTTTTT. It translates to CASSAGSSTNEKLFF.

The chain joins TRBV7-7 to TRBJ2-7, with D possibly being TRBD1 (6 bases). Trimming removed 5 bases at V and 1 base at J, with 9 bases between. This CDR3 is 13 amino acids long. Per germline, CDR1 SSHAT and CDR2 FNYEAQ (reference sequence). CDR3 protein: CASSQDRSYEQYF. The CDR3 DNA reads TGTGCCAGCAGCCAAGACAGGTCCTACGAGCAGTACTTC.

Concerning this clone: This same CDR3 is encoded by further DNA sequences in the sample. The V call is TRBV6-1, the J call TRBJ2-2; the D gene is possibly TRBD1 (7 bases). Germline-derived CDR1 and CDR2 are MNHNS and SASEGT. Trimming took off 3 bases at V and 4 bases at J, with 12 bases between the two ends. CDR3 length: 15 residues. This CDR3 reads CASSEEEGATGELFF. The CDR3 DNA reads as TGTGCCAGCAGTGAGGAGGAGGGGGCCACCGGGGAGCTGTTTTTT.

The V gene is TRBV30, the J gene TRBJ1-6; D uncertain. There are 15 residues in the CDR3. The germline gives CDR1 GTSNPN, CDR2 SVGIG (reference sequence). Trimming took 3 bases from V and 7 from J, leaving 16 bases between them. The CDR3 DNA sequence: TGTGCCTGGAGAAGTCGGGATCTTGGGAATTCACCCCTCCACTTT. Protein: CAWRSRDLGNSPLHF.

The rearrangement joins TRBV11-2 to TRBJ2-7; 8 positions agree with TRBD2. The V gene's germline CDR1 is SGHAT and CDR2 FQNNGV. CDR3 length: 15 residues. The ends lost 2 bases at V and 5 bases at J; junction bases unmatched: 8. CDR3 sequence: CASSLPATGGNEQYF. The CDR3 DNA follows: TGTGCCAGCAGCTTACCAGCGACGGGGGGGAACGAGCAGTACTTC. Looking up the rest from reference TRBV11-2 and TRBJ2-7 gives the full variable domain: EAGVAQSPRYKIIEKRQSVAFWCNPISGHATLYWYQQILGQGPKLLIQFQNNGVVDDSQLPKDRFSAERLKGVDSTLKIQPAKLEDSAVYLCASSLPATGGNEQYFGPGTRLTVT.

The count of this clone is one. The identical CDR3 is also encoded by other nucleotide sequences in the sample. The chain has TRBV27 and TRBJ2-7; 10 bases align to TRBD2. V was clipped by 5 bases and J by 0 bases; unmatched bases: 7. The length of the CDR3 is 16 residues. Germline lookup yields CDR1 MNHEY and CDR2 SMNVEV (reference sequence). The CDR3 sequence: CASSTSGTSASYEQYV. The CDR3 DNA reads TGTGCCAGCAGTACCTCCGGGACTAGCGCCTCCTACGAGCAGTACGTC.

The V call is TRBV5-6, the J call TRBJ2-7; 8 positions match TRBD2. The CDR3 contains 15 residues. The junction had 7 bases not matched to a gene; V was cut back by 1 base and J by 4 bases. The germline CDR1 and CDR2 sequences are SGHDT and YYEEEE. The CDR3 DNA follows: TGTGCCAGCAGCTTGAGTAGCGGGGCGATATACGAGCAGTACGTC. Its protein is CASSLSSGAIYEQYV.

The chain carries TRBV5-8 and TRBJ1-1; D not certain. The V end lost 0 bases, the J end lost 3 bases, and 6 bases lay between the germline ends. The CDR3 is 13 residues long. Germline values: CDR1 SGHTS, CDR2 YDEGEE. CDR3 amino acids: CASSLGQDTEAFF. The CDR3, as DNA: TGTGCCAGCAGCTTGGGACAAGACACTGAAGCTTTCTTT.

The gene calls are TRBV25-1 and TRBJ2-7; D is possibly TRBD2 (7 bases). There are 14 residues in the CDR3. Trimming took 9 bases from V and 6 from J, leaving 21 bases between them. Germline V gene sequence: CDR1 MGHDK, CDR2 SYGVNS. The CDR3 here is CASTLGGGQGEQYF. The CDR3 DNA is TGTGCCAGTACCCTAGGCGGGGGCCAGGGCGAGCAGTACTTC.

This chain connects TRBV6-5 to TRBJ1-6; 7 bases are a match to TRBD1. The CDR3 is 14 residues long. Germline CDR1 reads MNHEY; CDR2 reads SVGAGI. V dropped 6 bases and J dropped 7; count of bases not matched to a gene: 6. The CDR3 spells CASSVQGRNSPLHF. The CDR3 coding sequence is TGTGCCAGCAGCGTACAGGGGCGGAATTCACCCCTCCACTTT.

The rearrangement uses TRBV7-3 and TRBJ2-3, with 11 bases aligning to TRBD2. V lost 5 bases to trimming and J lost 3 bases; unmatched junction nucleotides: 7. Germline values: CDR1 SGHTA, CDR2 FQGTGA. There are 16 residues in the CDR3. This CDR3 reads CASSQDSGGATDTQYF. The CDR3 bases are TGTGCCAGCAGCCAGGATAGCGGGGGGGCGACAGATACGCAGTATTTT.

The chain uses TRBV4-3 and TRBJ2-6, with D unresolved. V lost 0 bases to trimming and J lost 4 bases, with 10 bases between them. Germline V gene sequence: CDR1 LGHNA, CDR2 YSLEER. This CDR3 region has 16 residues. In DNA, the CDR3 is TGCGCCAGCAGCCAAGATCCCCAGGCGGGGGCCAACGTCCTGACTTTC. It translates to CASSQDPQAGANVLTF.

This chain uses TRBV18 with TRBJ2-1, with 10 bases aligning to TRBD2. V trimming: 2 bases; J trimming: 9 bases; junction bases outside the gene matches: 7. The CDR3 consists of 15 residues. The germline V gene encodes CDR1 KGHSH and CDR2 LQKENI. The CDR3 DNA follows: TGTGCCAGCTCACCAGAGCGGGGGGGCCGCAGTGAGCAGTTCTTC. It encodes CASSPERGGRSEQFF.

This chain links TRBV6-5 with TRBJ1-3, with D possibly TRBD1 on 6 matching bases. Germline lookup yields CDR1 MNHEY and CDR2 SVGAGI. This CDR3 spans 13 amino acids. V lost 6 bases and J lost 7, with 13 bases in between. For the CDR3, the DNA is TGTGCCAGCAGACCCCAGGGGTCCAACACCATATATTTT. It is translated as CASRPQGSNTIYF.

This chain joins TRBV5-6 and TRBJ2-1, with D perhaps matching TRBD2 (6 bases). The CDR3 is 16 residues long. V lost 0 bases, J lost 2 bases, and 12 bases lay in between. From germline, CDR1 is SGHDT and CDR2 YYEEEE. The CDR3 spells CASSLEGTSTYNEQFF. The CDR3 nucleotides are TGTGCCAGCAGCTTGGAGGGGACTTCAACCTACAATGAGCAGTTCTTC.

The chain couples TRBV5-1 to TRBJ1-2, with D hard to call. This CDR3 has 14 residues. CDR1 SGHRS and CDR2 YFSETQ come from the germline V gene. V was pared by 0 bases and J by 3 bases, with 9 bases between. As DNA, the CDR3 is TGCGCCAGCAGCTTGGGGGAGGGCTACTATGGCTACACCTTC. Protein: CASSLGEGYYGYTF.

This clone was found once. The chain links TRBV10-1 to TRBJ2-1, with 8 nucleotides matching TRBD1. CDR1 and CDR2 from the germline V gene are WNHNN and SYGVQD (reference sequence). V trimming: 4 bases; J trimming: 7 bases; junction bases outside the gene matches: 6. The CDR3 length is 14 residues. The CDR3 nucleotides are TGCGCCAGCAGTGGGGACAGGCCTTTGAATGAGCAGTTCTTC. It encodes CASSGDRPLNEQFF.

V and J are TRBV28 and TRBJ1-2; the D is unclear. Germline V gives CDR1 MDHEN, CDR2 SYDVKM. This CDR3 has 12 residues. With 2 bases removed from V and 6 bases from J, the gap between germline ends came to 7 bases. CDR3 protein: CASSLTVDGYTF. The CDR3, as DNA: TGTGCCAGCAGTTTAACCGTAGATGGCTACACCTTC.

This sequence joins TRBV10-2 and TRBJ2-7, with a weak D call TRBD1 (5 bases). The V and J ends lost 6 bases and 5 bases respectively, with 14 bases between them. CDR3 length equals 13 residues. Looked up from germline, CDR1 is WSHSY and CDR2 is SAAADI. The CDR3 DNA reads as TGCGCCAGCAGCGGGCAGGGTACCCACGAGCAGTACTTC. This encodes CASSGQGTHEQYF.